Following are 27 T cell receptor beta chains from one sample sequenced in a study of T cells after yellow fever vaccination. One entry per CDR3 protein, called by TCRdb with MiXCR from the 5' RACE reads. This sample has 350,000 to 550,000 distinct CDR3 sequences; roughly a sixth occur once, and the top ten carry around 17%. The sequences come from PBMCs, collected before the yellow fever booster vaccination. These receptor sequences come from a man younger than 35 who received the YFV17D yellow fever vaccine.

This clonotype came up many times. The rearrangement joins TRBV24-1 to TRBJ2-3, with D unresolved. Trimming removed 0 bases from V and 3 bases from J, with 3 bases in between. The CDR3 is 13 amino acids. Germline values: CDR1 KGHDR, CDR2 SFDVKD. Here the CDR3 reads CATSDLVTDTQYF. CDR3 DNA sequence: TGTGCCACCAGTGATTTGGTTACAGATACGCAGTATTTT.

This clonotype has a handful of counts. The chain carries TRBV6-5 and TRBJ1-4; 8 bases are shared with TRBD1. This CDR3 contains 15 residues. CDR1 and CDR2 (germline): MNHEY, SVGAGI. J lost 7 bases, V lost 5 bases, and 9 bases had no gene match. The CDR3, as DNA: TGTGCCAGCAGTGCCTCAGGGGGCGGGAGTGAAAAACTGTTTTTT. This gives the protein CASSASGGGSEKLFF.

This clonotype was recorded a few times. The chain combines TRBV6-1 with TRBJ1-2; D uncertain. The ends were cut back, 5 bases at V and 5 bases at J, with 9 bases in the middle. CDR3 length: 12 amino acids. CDR1 is MNHNS, CDR2 SASEGT, per germline. The CDR3 region is CASSYNLYGYTF. CDR3 sequence (DNA): TGTGCCAGCAGTTACAATCTTTATGGCTACACCTTC.

In this sample, this clonotype turned up many times. The V and J genes are TRBV18 and TRBJ2-5; D is ambiguous. The CDR3 consists of 12 residues. Germline loops: CDR1 KGHSH, CDR2 LQKENI. The V gene lost 8 bases and the J gene lost 0 bases, with 7 bases spanning the gap. CDR3 protein: CASSPYQETQYF. CDR3 nucleotide sequence: TGTGCCAGCAGCCCGTACCAAGAGACCCAGTACTTC.

This chain links TRBV9 with TRBJ2-2; 8 bases match TRBD1. The CDR3 is 15 residues long. Germline CDR1 SGDLS, CDR2 YYNGEE. The J segment lost 3 bases and the V segment lost 3 bases, leaving 4 bases of the junction unmatched. This chain's CDR3 is CASSATGADTGELFF. The DNA of the CDR3 is TGTGCCAGCAGCGCGACAGGGGCCGACACCGGGGAGCTGTTTTTT.

The sample holds many counts of this clonotype. V is TRBV5-4 and J is TRBJ2-1, with no clear D. Germline V gene lookup returns CDR1 SGHNT and CDR2 YYREEE (reference sequence). The germline V and J ends were trimmed by 0 bases and 0 bases, with 10 bases remaining between them. The CDR3 spans 16 residues. The CDR3 loop reads CASSLAGPSSYNEQFF. In DNA, the CDR3 is TGTGCCAGCAGCTTGGCCGGTCCCAGCTCCTACAATGAGCAGTTCTTC.

This clonotype turned up a few times. This sequence joins TRBV7-2 and TRBJ1-1, with D uncertain. V lost 2 bases, J lost 2 bases, and 12 bases lay in between. The CDR3 extends over 15 amino acids. From germline, CDR1 is SGHTA and CDR2 FQGNSA. The CDR3 reads CASSLMSNSNTEAFF. CDR3 nucleotides: TGTGCCAGCAGCTTAATGTCCAACAGTAACACTGAAGCTTTCTTT. Supplemented by reference TRBV7-2 and TRBJ1-1, the full variable domain reads GAGVSQSPSNKVTEKGKDVELRCDPISGHTALYWYRQSLGQGLEFLIYFQGNSAPDKSGLPSDRFSAERTGGSVSTLTIQRTQQEDSAVYLCASSLMSNSNTEAFFGQGTRLTVV.

The CDR3 bases are TGTGCCAGCAGCGTAGGGGGCGGGGGCCTTCGAGAGACCCAGTACTTC. Amino acids: CASSVGGGGLRETQYF. This sequence joins TRBV9 and TRBJ2-5; D may be TRBD2 (7 bases). The CDR3 sequence is 16 residues long. The V gene's germline CDR1 is SGDLS and CDR2 YYNGEE. Deletions cut 0 bases from V and 4 bases from J, with 16 bases between.

This clonotype has only a few counts. CDR3 DNA: TGCGCCAGCAGCCAAGAGAATACCGGCACTGAAGCTTTCTTT. Translating gives CASSQENTGTEAFF. This chain joins TRBV4-1 and TRBJ1-1; D unclear. There are 14 residues in the CDR3. Germline-derived CDR1 and CDR2 are MGHRA and YSYEKL. Trimming took off 0 bases at V and 4 bases at J, with 9 bases between the two ends.

This clonotype was picked up a small number of times. J is TRBJ2-3 and V is TRBV6-1, with 12 bases fitting TRBD2. V shed 1 base and J 2 bases; nucleotides not matched to a gene: 4. Germline assignment: CDR1 MNHNS and CDR2 SASEGT. The CDR3 totals 17 residues. CDR3 protein: CASSEGLAGATTDTQYF. As DNA, the CDR3 is TGTGCCAGCAGTGAAGGACTAGCGGGGGCAACCACAGATACGCAGTATTTT.

The CDR3 spells CASRAGTPGVALHF. CDR3 bases: TGCGCCAGCAGGGCCGGGACGCCAGGGGTGGCCCTCCACTTT. V and J are TRBV5-1 and TRBJ1-6; weak D call: TRBD1 (6 bases). The V gene's germline CDR1 is SGHRS and CDR2 YFSETQ. The V gene lost 5 bases and the J gene lost 14 bases, with 20 bases spanning the gap. This CDR3 region has 14 residues.

The sample holds a few counts of this clonotype. CDR3 sequence reads: CATSDGTENTGELFF. DNA of the CDR3: TGTGCCACCAGTGACGGGACGGAGAACACCGGGGAGCTGTTTTTT. This chain links TRBV24-1 with TRBJ2-2; either TRBD1 or TRBD2 may fit D (5 bases each). Germline CDR1 reads KGHDR; CDR2 reads SFDVKD. This CDR3 is 15 amino acids long. Trimming shortened V by 4 bases and J by 1 base, and 9 bases separated the two germline ends.

The V gene is TRBV4-2, the J gene TRBJ2-5; possibly TRBD2 for D (6 bases). The CDR3 runs to 14 residues. The V gene's germline CDR1 is LGHNA and CDR2 YNFKEQ. V lost 4 bases and J lost 7, with 16 bases in between. The CDR3, as DNA: TGTGCCAGCAGCCCGGGAGCGAGGGACGGGACCCAGTACTTC. Amino acids: CASSPGARDGTQYF.

This sequence joins TRBV2 and TRBJ2-5; no clear D. Germline-derived CDR1 and CDR2 are SNHLY and FYNNEI. Trimming left V 5 bases short and J 5 bases short, with 9 bases between. The CDR3 consists of 12 residues. This chain's CDR3 is CASSWSYETQYF. DNA for the CDR3: TGTGCCAGCAGTTGGTCATACGAGACCCAGTACTTC.

This clonotype was seen a few times. The chain has TRBV5-6 and TRBJ2-3, with D perhaps matching TRBD1 or TRBD2 (5 bases each). The ends were cut back, 4 bases at V and 8 bases at J, with 17 bases in the middle. Germline-derived CDR1 and CDR2 are SGHDT and YYEEEE. This CDR3 contains 14 residues. For the CDR3, the DNA is TGTGCCAGCAGCGTACGGCGGTTGAGGGGTACGCAGTATTTT. Residues: CASSVRRLRGTQYF.

This clonotype has only a few counts. The chain has TRBV20-1 and TRBJ2-7; 9 nucleotides agree with TRBD2. V gave up 5 bases and J gave up 6 bases; unmatched junction bases: 5. This CDR3 has 12 amino acids. Germline V gene lookup returns CDR1 DFQATT and CDR2 SNEGSKA (reference sequence). The CDR3 nucleotides read TGCAGTGCTCGGACTAGCGCGGGCGAGCAGTACGTC. Amino acid sequence: CSARTSAGEQYV.

The V gene is TRBV6-2 or TRBV6-3, the J gene TRBJ2-2, with 10 positions matching TRBD1. This CDR3 is built from 14 residues. The germline V gene encodes CDR1 MNHEY and CDR2 SVGEGT. With 8 bases clipped from V and 2 bases from J, the junction kept 2 bases outside the gene matches. The CDR3 sequence is CASQTGGNTGELFF. The CDR3 DNA sequence: TGTGCCAGCCAGACAGGGGGCAACACCGGGGAGCTGTTTTTT.

V and J are TRBV5-1 and TRBJ2-7; D uncertain. Trimming removed 4 bases from V and 2 bases from J, with 10 bases in between. This CDR3 contains 13 residues. Germline CDR1 reads SGHRS; CDR2 reads YFSETQ. The CDR3 DNA reads as TGCGCCAGCAGCCCCGCGGTCCCCTACGAGCAGTACTTC. Translating gives CASSPAVPYEQYF.

The rearrangement links TRBV7-9 to TRBJ2-5; D may match TRBD1 or TRBD2 (5 bases each). From germline, CDR1 is SEHNR and CDR2 FQNEAQ (reference sequence). V lost 4 bases to trimming and J lost 5 bases, with 17 bases between them. CDR3 length equals 15 residues. The CDR3 DNA reads TGTGCCAGCAGCTCTAGGGGACGGACCGGGGAGACCCAGTACTTC. Its protein is CASSSRGRTGETQYF.

This clonotype has more than one count but fewer than ten. The chain is built from TRBV7-9 and TRBJ1-1; TRBD1 matches 8 bases. Germline V CDR1 and CDR2: SEHNR, FQNEAQ (reference sequence). The CDR3 runs to 14 residues. V gave up 6 bases and J gave up 5 bases; unmatched junction bases: 8. The DNA for the CDR3 is TGTGCCAGCAGTGACAGGGGTGACGGAACTGAAGCTTTCTTT. This encodes CASSDRGDGTEAFF.

The gene calls are TRBV20-1 and TRBJ2-5, with unresolved D. The V end was cut by 4 bases, the J end by 3 bases, with 6 bases between. The CDR3 is 11 residues long. Looked up from germline, CDR1 is DFQATT and CDR2 is SNEGSKA (reference sequence). Here the CDR3 reads CSATTKETQYF. The CDR3 DNA reads TGCAGTGCTACGACCAAAGAGACCCAGTACTTC.

This clonotype has only one observation. The chain uses TRBV18 and TRBJ2-3; no firm D call. CDR3 length: 16 amino acids. CDR1 and CDR2 from the germline V gene are KGHSH and LQKENI. V lost 0 bases to trimming and J lost 5 bases, with 15 bases between them. The chain's CDR3 is CASSPPGSTVLDTQYF. CDR3 sequence (DNA): TGTGCCAGCTCACCACCTGGTTCAACTGTTCTAGATACGCAGTATTTT.

This clonotype was counted ten times or more. CDR3 loop: CASSPRGGTDTQYF. CDR3 nucleotides: TGTGCCAGCAGCCCGCGGGGCGGGACAGATACGCAGTATTTT. The V gene is TRBV12-3 or TRBV12-4, the J gene TRBJ2-3, with D possibly matching TRBD2 (6 bases). The CDR3 totals 14 residues. V lost 6 bases to trimming and J lost 3 bases, with 13 bases between them.

This clonotype was found a few times. The chain links TRBV7-2 to TRBJ2-1, with D perhaps matching TRBD2 (5 bases). V lost 7 bases and J 7 bases, leaving 20 bases between the germline ends. Germline V gives CDR1 SGHTA, CDR2 FQGNSA. This CDR3 is built from 15 residues. The CDR3 nucleotides are TGTGCCAGCACCCCGCGGGCCGTTCATAGGAATGAGCAGTTCTTC. This encodes CASTPRAVHRNEQFF.

This clonotype appeared a few times. The V call is TRBV4-1, the J call TRBJ1-1; D gene uncertain. V gave up 0 bases and J gave up 7 bases, with 9 bases separating them. The CDR3 is 13 amino acids. Germline loops: CDR1 MGHRA, CDR2 YSYEKL. CDR3 protein: CASSQDLRLEAFF. As DNA, the CDR3 is TGCGCCAGCAGCCAAGACCTTCGGCTTGAAGCTTTCTTT.

This clonotype has a count of ten or more. This chain connects TRBV12-3 or TRBV12-4 to TRBJ1-2, with a weak D call TRBD1 (6 bases). Between the trimmed V and J ends, which lost 5 bases and 4 bases, there was a span of 11 bases. The CDR3 is made up of 13 amino acids. The CDR3 DNA reads TGTGCCAGCAGTCAGGGGCAAGGCTATGGCTACACCTTC. Amino acid sequence: CASSQGQGYGYTF.

This clonotype has more than one count but fewer than ten. V and J are TRBV29-1 and TRBJ2-6; 9 nucleotides line up with TRBD1. The ends lost 7 bases at V and 2 bases at J; junction bases unmatched: 24. Germline CDR1 and CDR2: SQVTM and ANQGSEA. The CDR3 covers 21 residues. This CDR3 is CSALFVGQGHLFSAGANVLTF. CDR3 DNA sequence: TGCAGCGCCCTGTTTGTGGGACAGGGCCATCTATTTAGCGCTGGGGCCAACGTCCTGACTTTC.